One and the same sample provided the 20 T cell receptor beta chains below, sequenced in a study of T cell repertoires in cytomegalovirus infection. In TCRdb, the reads were re-called with MiXCR into one record per CDR3 protein. The table has some 320,000 distinct CDR3 sequences, approximately 9.5% seen once. The sequencing input was PBMCs. These receptors came from a human donor in good health (CMV status not recorded). Some clones in this sample may be carry-over from other donors' samples.

This clonotype was counted many times. V usage is TRBV7-2 and J usage is TRBJ2-1, with 11 bases aligning to TRBD2. The trim removed 3 bases at V and 2 bases at J, leaving 3 bases unmatched. This CDR3 has 16 amino acids. Germline V gene lookup returns CDR1 SGHTA and CDR2 FQGNSA. CDR3 sequence reads: CASSFRLAGPYNEQFF. For the CDR3, the DNA is TGTGCCAGCAGCTTTCGACTAGCGGGACCCTACAATGAGCAGTTCTTC. Supplemented by reference TRBV7-2 and TRBJ2-1, the full variable domain reads GAGVSQSPSNKVTEKGKDVELRCDPISGHTALYWYRQSLGQGLEFLIYFQGNSAPDKSGLPSDRFSAERTGGSVSTLTIQRTQQEDSAVYLCASSFRLAGPYNEQFFGPGTRLTVL.

This chain uses TRBV4-1 with TRBJ2-6; tentatively, D is TRBD1 or TRBD2 (5 bases each). Germline V gene data show CDR1 as MGHRA and CDR2 as YSYEKL. CDR3 length: 18 amino acids. Trimming took off 0 bases at V and 4 bases at J, with 16 bases between the two ends. CDR3 loop: CASSQERDDRPGANVLTF. The CDR3 region has the DNA TGCGCCAGCAGCCAAGAACGGGACGACCGCCCGGGGGCCAACGTCCTGACTTTC.

There are a few counts of this clonotype. This chain links TRBV14 with TRBJ2-5; D might be TRBD2 (5 bases). Germline V lookup: CDR1 SGHDN, CDR2 FVKESK. The CDR3 sequence is 15 residues long. Trimming left V 4 bases short and J 0 bases short, with 12 bases between. CDR3 protein: CASSPSGTYQETQYF. The CDR3 nucleotides read TGTGCCAGCAGCCCGAGCGGAACGTACCAAGAGACCCAGTACTTC. Full variable domain (outside the CDR3, taken from reference TRBV14 and TRBJ2-5): EAGVTQFPSHSVIEKGQTVTLRCDPISGHDNLYWYRRVMGKEIKFLLHFVKESKQDESGMPNNRFLAERTGGTYSTLKVQPAELEDSGVYFCASSPSGTYQETQYFGPGTRLLVL.

The sample holds many counts of this clonotype. The DNA of the CDR3 is TGTGCCAGCAGTTTATCTGGGACCGGACAAGAGGCTTGGGGCTACACCTTC. It is translated as CASSLSGTGQEAWGYTF. The chain couples TRBV28 to TRBJ1-2; tentatively, D is TRBD1 (5 bases). The CDR3 length is 17 residues. The V and J ends lost 1 base and 8 bases respectively, with 23 bases between them. CDR1 and CDR2 (germline): MDHEN, SYDVKM.

The chain joins TRBV12-3 or TRBV12-4 to TRBJ2-7; TRBD2 matches 7 bases. The CDR3 extends over 13 amino acids. V lost 5 bases to trimming and J lost 9 bases; unmatched junction nucleotides: 10. This chain's CDR3 is CASSPRDYSAQYF. Written as DNA, the CDR3 is TGTGCCAGCAGTCCCCGGGACTATAGCGCGCAGTACTTC.

This clonotype turned up a few times. This chain links TRBV4-1 with TRBJ1-1; no reliable D call. The V gene's germline CDR1 is MGHRA and CDR2 YSYEKL. V shed 4 bases and J shed 0 bases, with 15 bases lying between them. This CDR3 contains 16 residues. The CDR3 sequence is CASSPRANSMNTEAFF. The CDR3 coding sequence is TGCGCCAGCAGCCCCCGGGCGAACAGTATGAACACTGAAGCTTTCTTT.

This clonotype was seen repeatedly, ten times or more. DNA for the CDR3: TGTGCCAGCAGCCCCCGGAGCGGGCAACAAGAGACCCAGTACTTC. Translated: CASSPRSGQQETQYF. The rearrangement joins TRBV7-8 to TRBJ2-5; possible D gene TRBD2, 6 bases. This CDR3 spans 15 amino acids. Trimming removed 5 bases from V and 2 bases from J, with 15 bases in between. Looked up from germline, CDR1 is SGHVS and CDR2 is FQNEAQ.

This clonotype was found a few times. The gene calls are TRBV6-6 and TRBJ1-1; 9 positions agree with TRBD1. The CDR3 length is 14 residues. Germline lookup yields CDR1 MNHNY and CDR2 SVGAGI (reference sequence). V was pared by 6 bases and J by 0 bases, with 2 bases of the junction left unmatched. The CDR3 bases are TGTGCCAGCAGGGACAGGGGTTTGAACACTGAAGCTTTCTTT. Its translation is CASRDRGLNTEAFF.

This clonotype was seen ten or more times. J is TRBJ1-2 and V is TRBV20-1; tentatively, D is TRBD1 (5 bases). V lost 5 bases, J lost 10 bases, and 17 bases lay in between. Germline V gene data show CDR1 as DFQATT and CDR2 as SNEGSKA (reference sequence). This CDR3 has 12 amino acids. CDR3 sequence reads: CSAGSGTKVYTF. CDR3 nucleotides: TGCAGTGCTGGTTCCGGGACGAAGGTCTACACCTTC.

This chain connects TRBV6-2 or TRBV6-3 to TRBJ1-1; a possible D gene is TRBD1 (6 bases). V was cut by 6 bases and J by 0 bases, with 17 bases left in between. The CDR3 has 16 amino acids. The germline V gene encodes CDR1 MNHEY and CDR2 SVGEGT. The CDR3 loop reads CASRYETTGLNTEAFF. DNA of the CDR3: TGTGCCAGCAGGTACGAAACGACAGGCCTGAACACTGAAGCTTTCTTT.

This clonotype was recorded many times. This chain joins TRBV4-3 and TRBJ1-2, with 8 nucleotides matching TRBD1. J lost 7 bases, V lost 2 bases, and 3 bases had no gene match. The germline V gene has CDR1 LGHNA and CDR2 YSLEER. The CDR3 runs 13 residues. CDR3 loop: CASSQQQGVGYTF. DNA of the CDR3: TGCGCCAGCAGCCAACAACAGGGGGTTGGCTACACCTTC.

This clonotype was detected many times. V usage is TRBV7-2 and J usage is TRBJ2-7; TRBD1 is a possible D gene (5 bases). Trimming shortened V by 1 base and J by 5 bases, and 15 bases separated the two germline ends. CDR1 is SGHTA and CDR2 is FQGNSA in the germline V gene. The CDR3 sequence is 15 residues long. CDR3 protein: CASSLGGARFDEQYF. The CDR3 DNA reads as TGTGCCAGCAGCTTAGGGGGCGCTAGGTTCGACGAGCAGTACTTC.

This clonotype occurred a few times. The chain has TRBV9 and TRBJ2-1; 15 nucleotides align to TRBD2. Germline V gene sequence: CDR1 SGDLS, CDR2 YYNGEE. V trimming: 3 bases; J trimming: 11 bases; junction bases outside the gene matches: 15. There are 18 residues in the CDR3. CDR3 bases: TGTGCCAGCAGCGGGCCGACTCCGGGACTAGCGGGAGGCTTCCAGCAGTTCTTC. Translating it yields CASSGPTPGLAGGFQQFF.

V is TRBV6-6 and J is TRBJ2-5, with 7 bases lining up with TRBD2. Germline CDR1 and CDR2: MNHNY and SVGAGI (reference sequence). V shed 6 bases and J 7 bases; nucleotides not matched to a gene: 8. The CDR3 length is 13 residues. The CDR3 loop is CASRDSGPGTQYF. CDR3 in DNA: TGTGCCAGCAGGGATAGCGGGCCCGGGACCCAGTACTTC.

This CDR3 is CASSLNRAGLEAFF. In DNA form, the CDR3 reads TGTGCCAGCAGCTTGAACCGTGCAGGTCTTGAAGCTTTCTTT. The chain has TRBV7-2 and TRBJ1-1, with D unclear. Trimming pared 3 bases from V and 7 bases from J, leaving 15 bases between. Germline-derived CDR1 and CDR2 are SGHTA and FQGNSA. This CDR3 is built from 14 residues.

This clonotype was seen repeatedly, ten times or more. V is TRBV7-2 and J is TRBJ2-2; D gene unclear. The germline V gene has CDR1 SGHTA and CDR2 FQGNSA. This CDR3 region has 12 residues. V dropped 5 bases and J dropped 8 bases, with 9 bases sitting between them. The CDR3 region is CASSPLEGELFF. The CDR3 DNA reads TGTGCCAGCAGCCCCCTCGAAGGGGAGCTGTTTTTT.

This clonotype was counted at least ten times. This chain links TRBV6-5 with TRBJ1-3, with 7 bases lining up with TRBD1. CDR1 is MNHEY and CDR2 is SVGAGI in the germline V gene. This CDR3 has 15 residues. The V segment lost 4 bases and the J segment 3 bases; nucleotides outside the gene matches: 6. CDR3 residues: CASSSTTGSGNTIYF. DNA for the CDR3: TGTGCCAGCAGTTCGACGACAGGGAGTGGAAACACCATATATTTT.

This clonotype was counted many times. The chain employs TRBV7-2 and TRBJ2-1; D ambiguous. The CDR3 contains 15 residues. Between the trimmed V and J ends, which lost 4 bases and 7 bases, there was a span of 17 bases. Germline values: CDR1 SGHTA, CDR2 FQGNSA. CDR3 amino acids: CASSSGRLERNEQFF. CDR3 nucleotide sequence: TGTGCCAGCAGCTCCGGACGGTTGGAAAGGAATGAGCAGTTCTTC.

This clonotype was detected a few times. This chain uses TRBV29-1 with TRBJ2-7, with TRBD1 matching 7 bases. Germline CDR1 reads SQVTM; CDR2 reads ANQGSEA. The V gene end was trimmed by 4 bases and the J gene end by 4 bases; junction bases not matched to a gene: 4. The CDR3 runs to 12 residues. In DNA, the CDR3 is TGCAGCGTTGGTACAGGGGTGTACGAGCAGTACTTC. Its protein product is CSVGTGVYEQYF.

This clonotype was counted many times. The CDR3 region is CATSDPGTGGATNEKLFF. In nucleotides, the CDR3 is TGTGCCACCAGTGACCCCGGGACAGGGGGTGCGACTAATGAAAAACTGTTTTTT. V and J are TRBV24-1 and TRBJ1-4, with 11 bases aligning to TRBD1. Looked up from germline, CDR1 is KGHDR and CDR2 is SFDVKD. After removal of 4 bases from V and 2 bases from J, the junction contained 8 bases not matched to a gene. The CDR3 spans 18 residues.